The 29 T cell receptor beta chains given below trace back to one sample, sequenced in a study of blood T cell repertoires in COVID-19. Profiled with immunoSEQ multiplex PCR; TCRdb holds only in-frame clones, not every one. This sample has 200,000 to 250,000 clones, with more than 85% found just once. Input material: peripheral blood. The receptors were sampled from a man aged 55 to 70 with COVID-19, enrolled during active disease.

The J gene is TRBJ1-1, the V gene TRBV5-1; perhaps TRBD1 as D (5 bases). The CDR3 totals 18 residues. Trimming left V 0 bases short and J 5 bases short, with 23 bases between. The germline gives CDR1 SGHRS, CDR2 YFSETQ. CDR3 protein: CASSLEGLYRGVQTEAFF. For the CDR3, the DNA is TGCGCCAGCAGCTTGGAGGGGTTATATCGGGGGGTTCAAACTGAAGCTTTCTTT.

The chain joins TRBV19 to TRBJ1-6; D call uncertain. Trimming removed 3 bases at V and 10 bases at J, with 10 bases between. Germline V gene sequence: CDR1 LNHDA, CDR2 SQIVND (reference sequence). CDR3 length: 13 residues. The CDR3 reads CASSIGGRSPLHF. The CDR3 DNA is TGTGCCAGTAGTATTGGAGGAAGGTCACCCCTCCACTTT.

The CDR3 sequence: CASSKALFRSPNYYEQYF. CDR3 bases: TGTGCCAGCAGCAAAGCGCTTTTCCGGAGTCCGAATTACTACGAGCAGTACTTC. The chain combines TRBV21-1 with TRBJ2-7; TRBD2, the D gene given by the table, was not confirmed from the DNA. TRBV21-1 is recorded as a pseudogene. This CDR3 contains 18 residues.

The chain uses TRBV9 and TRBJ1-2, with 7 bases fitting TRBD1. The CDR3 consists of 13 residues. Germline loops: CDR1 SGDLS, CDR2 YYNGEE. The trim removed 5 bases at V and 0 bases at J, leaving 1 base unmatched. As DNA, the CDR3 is TGTGCCAGCAGACAGGGGTCTAACTATGGCTACACCTTC. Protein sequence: CASRQGSNYGYTF.

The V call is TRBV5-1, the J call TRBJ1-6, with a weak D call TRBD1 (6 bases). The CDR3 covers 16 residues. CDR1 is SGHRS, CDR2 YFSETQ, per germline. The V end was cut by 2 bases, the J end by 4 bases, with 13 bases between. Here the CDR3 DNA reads TGCGCCAGCAGCTTAGGGGGGACTAGATATAATTCACCCCTCCACTTT. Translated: CASSLGGTRYNSPLHF.

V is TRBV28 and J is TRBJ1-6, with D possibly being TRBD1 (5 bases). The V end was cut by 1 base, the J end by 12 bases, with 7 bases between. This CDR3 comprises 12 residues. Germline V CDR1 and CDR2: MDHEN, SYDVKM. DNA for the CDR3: TGTGCCAGCAGTTTATCAGGGAAACCCCTCCACTTT. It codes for CASSLSGKPLHF.

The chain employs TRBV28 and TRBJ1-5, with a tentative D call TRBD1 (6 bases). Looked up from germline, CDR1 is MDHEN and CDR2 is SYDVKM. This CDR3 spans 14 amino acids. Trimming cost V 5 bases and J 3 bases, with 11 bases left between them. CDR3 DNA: TGTGCCAGCAGTCCGCACAGGGACAATCAGCCCCAGCATTTT. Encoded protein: CASSPHRDNQPQHF. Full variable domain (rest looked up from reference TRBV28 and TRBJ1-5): DVKVTQSSRYLVKRTGEKVFLECVQDMDHENMFWYRQDPGLGLRLIYFSYDVKMKEKGDIPEGYSVSREKKERFSLILESASTNQTSMYLCASSPHRDNQPQHFGDGTRLSIL.

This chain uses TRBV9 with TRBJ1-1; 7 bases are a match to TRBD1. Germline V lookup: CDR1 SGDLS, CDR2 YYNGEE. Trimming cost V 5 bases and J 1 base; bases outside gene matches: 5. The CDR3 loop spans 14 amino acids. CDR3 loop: CASRRGQTNTEAFF. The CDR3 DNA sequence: TGTGCCAGCAGAAGGGGACAGACGAACACTGAAGCTTTCTTT.

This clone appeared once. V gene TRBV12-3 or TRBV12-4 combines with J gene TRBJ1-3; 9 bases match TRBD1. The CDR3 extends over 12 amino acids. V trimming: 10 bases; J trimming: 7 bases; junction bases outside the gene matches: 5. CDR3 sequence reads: CATNGQGNTIYF. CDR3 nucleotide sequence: TGTGCCACCAATGGACAGGGGAACACCATATATTTT.

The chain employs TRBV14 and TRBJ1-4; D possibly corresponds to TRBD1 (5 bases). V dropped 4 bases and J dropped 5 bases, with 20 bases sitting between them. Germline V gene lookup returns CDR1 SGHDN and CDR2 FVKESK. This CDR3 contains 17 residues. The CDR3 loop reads CASSPRGRRLKNEKLFF. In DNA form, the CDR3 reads TGTGCCAGCAGCCCCCGGGGGAGAAGACTAAAAAATGAAAAACTGTTTTTT.

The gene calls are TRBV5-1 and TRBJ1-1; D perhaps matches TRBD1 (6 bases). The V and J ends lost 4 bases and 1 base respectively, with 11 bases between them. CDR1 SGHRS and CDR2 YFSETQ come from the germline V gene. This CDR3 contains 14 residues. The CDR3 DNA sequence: TGCGCCAGCAGCGCGGACAGCCGGAACACTGAAGCTTTCTTT. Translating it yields CASSADSRNTEAFF.

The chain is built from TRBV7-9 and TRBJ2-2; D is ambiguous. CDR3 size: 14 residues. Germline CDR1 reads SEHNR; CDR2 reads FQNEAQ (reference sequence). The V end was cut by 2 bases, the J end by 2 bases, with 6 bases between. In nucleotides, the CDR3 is TGTGCCAGCAGCTTAAGAGCAAACACCGGGGAGCTGTTTTTT. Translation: CASSLRANTGELFF.

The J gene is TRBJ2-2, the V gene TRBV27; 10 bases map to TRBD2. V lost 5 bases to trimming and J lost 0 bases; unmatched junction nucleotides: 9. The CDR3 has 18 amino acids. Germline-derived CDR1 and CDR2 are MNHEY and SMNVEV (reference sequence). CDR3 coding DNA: TGTGCCAGCAGTCCTGAACTAGCGGGGTCCGCGAACACCGGGGAGCTGTTTTTT. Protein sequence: CASSPELAGSANTGELFF.

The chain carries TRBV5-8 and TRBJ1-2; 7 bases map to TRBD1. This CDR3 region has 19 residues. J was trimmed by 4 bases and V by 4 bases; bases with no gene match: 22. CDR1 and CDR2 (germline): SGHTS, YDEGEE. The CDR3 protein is CASSPSRVAGQRFFYGYTF. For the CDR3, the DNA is TGTGCCAGCAGCCCCAGTAGGGTTGCGGGACAGCGATTCTTCTATGGCTACACCTTC.

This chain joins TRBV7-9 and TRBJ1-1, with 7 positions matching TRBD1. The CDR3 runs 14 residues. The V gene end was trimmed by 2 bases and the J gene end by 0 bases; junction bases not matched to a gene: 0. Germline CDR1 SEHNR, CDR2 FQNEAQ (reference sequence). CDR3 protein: CASSLTGVNTEAFF. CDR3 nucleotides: TGTGCCAGCAGCTTAACAGGGGTGAACACTGAAGCTTTCTTT.

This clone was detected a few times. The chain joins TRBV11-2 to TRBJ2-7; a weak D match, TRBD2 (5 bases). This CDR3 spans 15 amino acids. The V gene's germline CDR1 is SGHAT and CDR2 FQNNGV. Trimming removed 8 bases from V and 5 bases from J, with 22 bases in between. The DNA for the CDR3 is TGTGCCAGCCATATGAGCCGGGGAACTGCACACGAGCAGTACTTC. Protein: CASHMSRGTAHEQYF.

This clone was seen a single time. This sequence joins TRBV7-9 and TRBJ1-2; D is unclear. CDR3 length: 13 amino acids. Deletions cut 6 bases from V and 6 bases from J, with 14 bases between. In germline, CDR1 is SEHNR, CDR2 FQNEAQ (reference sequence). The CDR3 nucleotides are TGTGCCAGCAGTCTCGGCGGTTTGAATGGCTACACCTTC. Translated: CASSLGGLNGYTF.

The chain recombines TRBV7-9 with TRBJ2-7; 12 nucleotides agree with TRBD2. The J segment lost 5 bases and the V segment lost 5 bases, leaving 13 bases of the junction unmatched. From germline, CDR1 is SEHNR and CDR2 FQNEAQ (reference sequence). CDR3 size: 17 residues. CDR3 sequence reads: CASSGGTSGRLGNEQYF. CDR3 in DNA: TGTGCCAGCAGCGGCGGGACTAGCGGGCGGCTGGGAAACGAGCAGTACTTC. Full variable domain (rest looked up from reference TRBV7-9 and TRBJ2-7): DTGVSQNPRHKITKRGQNVTFRCDPISEHNRLYWYRQTLGQGPEFLTYFQNEAQLEKSRLLSDRFSAERPKGSFSTLEIQRTEQGDSAMYLCASSGGTSGRLGNEQYFGPGTRLTVT.

The CDR3 DNA is TGTGCCTGGAGTCGAGTCCTGGTGGGGGGCGAGCAGTACTTC. Its protein product is CAWSRVLVGGEQYF. The chain combines TRBV30 with TRBJ2-7; weak D call: TRBD2 (6 bases). This CDR3 contains 14 residues. V shed 2 bases and J shed 6 bases, with 17 bases lying between them. Germline values: CDR1 GTSNPN, CDR2 SVGIG (reference sequence).

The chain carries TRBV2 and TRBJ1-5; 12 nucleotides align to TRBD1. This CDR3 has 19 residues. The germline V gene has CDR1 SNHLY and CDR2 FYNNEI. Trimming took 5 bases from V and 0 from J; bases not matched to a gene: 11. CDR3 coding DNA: TGTGCCAGCAGTCGTGCCGGGACAGGGGGCCGGGGTAGCAATCAGCCCCAGCATTTT. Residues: CASSRAGTGGRGSNQPQHF. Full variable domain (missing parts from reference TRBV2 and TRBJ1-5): EPEVTQTPSHQVTQMGQEVILRCVPISNHLYFYWYRQILGQKVEFLVSFYNNEISEKSEIFDDQFSVERPDGSNFTLKIRSTKLEDSAMYFCASSRAGTGGRGSNQPQHFGDGTRLSIL.

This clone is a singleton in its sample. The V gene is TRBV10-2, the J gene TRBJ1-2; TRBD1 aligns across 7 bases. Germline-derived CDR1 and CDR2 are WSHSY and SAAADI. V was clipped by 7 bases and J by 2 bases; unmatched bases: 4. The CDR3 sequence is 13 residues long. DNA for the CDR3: TGCGCCAGCACCGGGACAGCAAACTATGGCTACACCTTC. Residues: CASTGTANYGYTF.

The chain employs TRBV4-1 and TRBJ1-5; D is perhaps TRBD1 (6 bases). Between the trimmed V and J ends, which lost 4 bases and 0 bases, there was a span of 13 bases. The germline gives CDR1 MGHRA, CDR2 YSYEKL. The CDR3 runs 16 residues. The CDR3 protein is CASSPRDTFSNQPQHF. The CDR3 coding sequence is TGCGCCAGCAGCCCCCGGGACACCTTTAGCAATCAGCCCCAGCATTTT.

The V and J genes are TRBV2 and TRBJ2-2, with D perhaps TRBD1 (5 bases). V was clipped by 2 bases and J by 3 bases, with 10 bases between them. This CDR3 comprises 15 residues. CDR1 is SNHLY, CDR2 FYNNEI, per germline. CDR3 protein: CASSEQQAYTGELFF. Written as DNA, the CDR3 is TGTGCCAGCAGTGAACAACAGGCTTACACCGGGGAGCTGTTTTTT.

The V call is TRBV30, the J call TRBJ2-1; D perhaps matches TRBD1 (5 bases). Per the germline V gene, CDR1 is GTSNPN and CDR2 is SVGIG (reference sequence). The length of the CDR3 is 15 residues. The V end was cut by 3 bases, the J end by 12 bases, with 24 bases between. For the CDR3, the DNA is TGTGCCTGGAGAGGGGCTAGTTATCGTCCGGTGGGGCAGTTCTTC. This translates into CAWRGASYRPVGQFF. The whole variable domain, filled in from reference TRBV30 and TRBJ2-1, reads SQTIHQWPATLVQPVGSPLSLECTVEGTSNPNLYWYRQAAGRGLQLLFYSVGIGQISSEVPQNLSASRPQDRQFILSSKKLLLSDSGFYLCAWRGASYRPVGQFFGPGTRLTVL.

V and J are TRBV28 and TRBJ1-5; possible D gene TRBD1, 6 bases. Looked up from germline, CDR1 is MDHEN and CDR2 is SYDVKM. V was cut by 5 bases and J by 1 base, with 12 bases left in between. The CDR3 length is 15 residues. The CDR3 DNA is TGTGCCAGCAGTCCAACAGGGATAAGCAATCAGCCCCAGCATTTT. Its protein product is CASSPTGISNQPQHF. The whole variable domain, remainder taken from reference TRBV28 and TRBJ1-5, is DVKVTQSSRYLVKRTGEKVFLECVQDMDHENMFWYRQDPGLGLRLIYFSYDVKMKEKGDIPEGYSVSREKKERFSLILESASTNQTSMYLCASSPTGISNQPQHFGDGTRLSIL.

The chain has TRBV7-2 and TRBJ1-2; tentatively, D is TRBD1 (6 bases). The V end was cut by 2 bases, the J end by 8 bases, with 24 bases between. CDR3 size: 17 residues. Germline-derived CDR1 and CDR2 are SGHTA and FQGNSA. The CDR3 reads CASSLPPGVQIWPGYTF. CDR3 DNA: TGTGCCAGCAGCTTACCCCCAGGGGTGCAGATCTGGCCGGGCTACACCTTC.

CDR3 in DNA: TGTGCCAGTAGTATTGCCTACGCGGGCCGGGGCGAGCAGTACTTC. Translating it yields CASSIAYAGRGEQYF. The rearrangement joins TRBV19 to TRBJ2-7; D perhaps matches TRBD2 (5 bases). Per the germline V gene, CDR1 is LNHDA and CDR2 is SQIVND (reference sequence). V was pared by 3 bases and J by 6 bases, with 18 bases between. The CDR3 extends over 15 amino acids. Full variable domain (remainder filled in from reference TRBV19 and TRBJ2-7): DGGITQSPKYLFRKEGQNVTLSCEQNLNHDAMYWYRQDPGQGLRLIYYSQIVNDFQKGDIAEGYSVSREKKESFPLTVTSAQKNPTAFYLCASSIAYAGRGEQYFGPGTRLTVT.

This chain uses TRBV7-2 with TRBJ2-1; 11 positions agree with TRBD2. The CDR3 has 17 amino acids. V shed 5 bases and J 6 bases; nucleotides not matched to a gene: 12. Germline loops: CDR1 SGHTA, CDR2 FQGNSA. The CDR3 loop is CASSVPGLAGGSNEQFF. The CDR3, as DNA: TGTGCCAGCAGCGTCCCGGGGTTAGCGGGGGGGTCCAATGAGCAGTTCTTC.

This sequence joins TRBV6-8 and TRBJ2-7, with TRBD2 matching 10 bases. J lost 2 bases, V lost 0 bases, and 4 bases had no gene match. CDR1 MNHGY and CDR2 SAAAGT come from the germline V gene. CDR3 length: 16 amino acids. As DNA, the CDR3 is TGTGCCAGCAGTTACTCGAGAACTAGCGGGGCCTACGAGCAGTACTTC. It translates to CASSYSRTSGAYEQYF.